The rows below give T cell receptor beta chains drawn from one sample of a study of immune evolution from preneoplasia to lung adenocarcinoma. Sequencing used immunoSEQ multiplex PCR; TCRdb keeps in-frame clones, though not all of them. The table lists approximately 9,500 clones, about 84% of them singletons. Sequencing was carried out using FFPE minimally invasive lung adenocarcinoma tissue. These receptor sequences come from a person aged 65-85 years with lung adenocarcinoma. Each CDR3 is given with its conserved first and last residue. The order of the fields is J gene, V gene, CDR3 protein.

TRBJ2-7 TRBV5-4 CASSLLGASSYEQYF
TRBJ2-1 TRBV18 CASSPLVSSYNEQFF
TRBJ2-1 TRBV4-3 CASSQDLGREPYNEQFF
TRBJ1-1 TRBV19 CASRYRNTEAFF
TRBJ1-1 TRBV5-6 CASSLVAGQQRSEAFF
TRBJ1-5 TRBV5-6 CASSLWSDNNQPQHF
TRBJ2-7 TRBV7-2 CASSPQRDGRYEQYF
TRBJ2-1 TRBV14 CASSQGSRTNEQFF
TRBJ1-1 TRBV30 CAGRRLLTEAFF
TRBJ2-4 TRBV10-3 CATQTDTKNIQYF
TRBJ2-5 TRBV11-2 CASSLGETQYF
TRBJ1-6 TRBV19 CASTRGRSSYNSPLHF
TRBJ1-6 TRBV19 CASSTSGAAPLHF
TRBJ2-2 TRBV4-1 CASSQKGLAGGNTGELFF
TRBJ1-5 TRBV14 CASSSQTNQPQHF
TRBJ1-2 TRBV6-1 CASSELGTGRDGYTF
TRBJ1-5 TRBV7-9 CASSPPGDRNQPQHF
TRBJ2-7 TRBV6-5 CASRGTGTSGREQYF
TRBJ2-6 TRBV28 CASSIPQNSGANVLTF
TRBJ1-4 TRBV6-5 CASSYLRANEKLFF
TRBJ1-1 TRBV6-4 CASSEIGGTEAFF
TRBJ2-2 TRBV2 CASRDPGSGRRGELFF
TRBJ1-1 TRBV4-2 CASSPETVNTEAFF
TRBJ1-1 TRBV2 CASSLTVPRVF
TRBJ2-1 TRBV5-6 CASSWGLAEQFF
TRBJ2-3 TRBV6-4 CASSDGGSSTDTQYF
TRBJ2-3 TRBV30 CAWSVFGLAGVPDTQYF
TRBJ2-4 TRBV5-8 CASSLGAKNIQYF
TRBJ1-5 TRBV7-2 CASSPSGGNNQPQHF
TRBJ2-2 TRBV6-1 CATRGGMVTGELFF
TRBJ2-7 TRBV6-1 CASSEETGSWDEQYF
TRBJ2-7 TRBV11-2 CASSFSTGGDEQYF
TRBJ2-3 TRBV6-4 CASSDGSTDTQYF
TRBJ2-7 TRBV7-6 CASSLNPDGIYEQYF
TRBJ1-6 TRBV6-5 CASRQAGLNDSPLHF
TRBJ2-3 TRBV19 CASSAQAFDTQYF
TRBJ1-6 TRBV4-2 CASSQWDPADRPLHF
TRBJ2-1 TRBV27 CASRTVNEQFF
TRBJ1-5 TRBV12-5 CASGLDGDQPQHF
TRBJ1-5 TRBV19 CASSPLGGGYGHF
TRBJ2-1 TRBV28 CASRLAGPSYNEQFF
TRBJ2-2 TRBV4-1 CASSQETGWVTGELFF
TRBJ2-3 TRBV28 CASSSLTIIDTQYF
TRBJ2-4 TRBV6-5 CASSYTGAQGDIQYF
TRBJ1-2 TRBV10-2 CASRNAGFPHYTF
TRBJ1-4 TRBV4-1 CASSPGDRDDEKLFF
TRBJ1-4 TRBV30 CAWSEPLIRGQVPPTNEKLFF
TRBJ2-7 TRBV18 CASSPWTGGFYEQYF
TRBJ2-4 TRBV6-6 CASSYSTGLAKNIQYF
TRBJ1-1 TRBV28 CASSKGQMNTEAFF
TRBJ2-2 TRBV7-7 CASSLVATGELFF
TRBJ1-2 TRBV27 CASGHNSNYGYTF
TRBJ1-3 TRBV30 CAWNRDFSGNTIYF
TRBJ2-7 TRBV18 CASSPGQSSYEQYF
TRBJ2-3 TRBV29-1 CSVEGLVSTDTQYF
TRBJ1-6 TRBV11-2 CASSLVNSPLHF
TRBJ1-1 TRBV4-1 CASSQDRYRLNTEAFF
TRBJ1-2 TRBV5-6 CASSSAYGYTF
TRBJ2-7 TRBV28 CASSGTSGETSYEQYF
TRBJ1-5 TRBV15 CATSHARHQPQHF